This T cell receptor (beta chain) is from a study of cytomegalovirus exposure and HLA in healthy donors. Overall study context: The study's early data release held about 85 million unique TCRs from HLA-typed donors. When 398 donors were genotyped, roughly four fifths of them were found to fall in the Caucasian-associated ancestry cluster.

Study-level findings and limits: Across HLA loci, a later analysis found differing TCR association rates, with DRB1 most and HLA-C fewest.

Primers for the PCR totalled 60 Vbeta and 13 Jbeta. Some clones are missing from TCRdb's copy, which holds only in-frame ones; the method was immunoSEQ multiplex PCR. The sample lists about 280,000 clones, approximately 90% occurring once. Remarks on this clone: Its matching antigen is unknown. A junction end diverges from the germline sequence, so it may reflect a read error.

The sequence came from a woman aged 18 to 35 in good health and CMV-seronegative. Material: PBMCs.

The CDR3 is CSSSHDRTVKETQYF. The DNA for the CDR3 is TGTTCCAGCAGCCATGATCGGACAGTGAAAGAGACCCAGTACTTC. The gene calls are TRBV7-9 and TRBJ2-5; perhaps TRBD1 as D (6 bases). Germline CDR1 SEHNR, CDR2 FQNEAQ (reference sequence). The CDR3 length is 15 residues.